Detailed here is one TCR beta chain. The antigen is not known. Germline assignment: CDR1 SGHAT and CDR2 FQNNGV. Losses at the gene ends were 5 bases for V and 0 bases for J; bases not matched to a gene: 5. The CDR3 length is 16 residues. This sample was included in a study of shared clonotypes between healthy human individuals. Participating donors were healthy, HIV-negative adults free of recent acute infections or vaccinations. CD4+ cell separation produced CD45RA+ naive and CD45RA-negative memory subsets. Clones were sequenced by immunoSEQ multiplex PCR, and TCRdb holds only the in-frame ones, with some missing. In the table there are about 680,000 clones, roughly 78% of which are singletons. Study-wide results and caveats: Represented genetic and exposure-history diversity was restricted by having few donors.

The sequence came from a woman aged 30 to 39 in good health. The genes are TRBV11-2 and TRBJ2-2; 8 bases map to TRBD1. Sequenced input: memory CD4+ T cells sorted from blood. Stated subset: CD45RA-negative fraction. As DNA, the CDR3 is TGTGCCAGCAGCCCCCGGACAGGGTCGAACACCGGGGAGCTGTTTTTT. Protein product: CASSPRTGSNTGELFF.